The 14 T cell receptor beta chains below were found in one sample sequenced in a study of T cells in localized non-small cell lung cancer. Clones were read by immunoSEQ multiplex PCR, and TCRdb kept only the in-frame ones, dropping some. In the table there are about 39,000 clones, roughly 77% of which are singletons. The starting material was PBMCs, obtained before any cancer treatment. The receptor source for this set is a woman aged 40 to 75 with stage II squamous cell lung carcinoma.

Here the CDR3 reads CASSQIGAVHGYTF. The CDR3 nucleotides are TGTGCCAGCAGCCAAATCGGGGCGGTTCATGGCTACACCTTC. This sequence joins TRBV4-2 and TRBJ1-2, with D possibly being TRBD1 (5 bases). The CDR3 sequence is 14 residues long. V was shortened by 2 bases and J by 6 bases, with 13 bases between the two germline ends. The V gene's germline CDR1 is LGHNA and CDR2 YNFKEQ.

The chain uses TRBV2 and TRBJ1-5; 8 nucleotides align to TRBD1. Germline V gene sequence: CDR1 SNHLY, CDR2 FYNNEI. V lost 5 bases and J lost 7; bases outside the gene matches: 7. The CDR3 is 14 amino acids. For the CDR3, the DNA is TGTGCCAGCAGTTCTACAGGGGGGGTGCAGCCCCAGCATTTT. Protein product: CASSSTGGVQPQHF. The full variable domain, with the rest looked up from reference TRBV2 and TRBJ1-5, is EPEVTQTPSHQVTQMGQEVILRCVPISNHLYFYWYRQILGQKVEFLVSFYNNEISEKSEIFDDQFSVERPDGSNFTLKIRSTKLEDSAMYFCASSSTGGVQPQHFGDGTRLSIL.

The CDR3 DNA is TGTGCCAGTACACCGACAGCCTACCAAGAGACCCAGTACTTC. Residues: CASTPTAYQETQYF. V gene TRBV2 combines with J gene TRBJ2-5; a weak D match, TRBD1 (5 bases). The CDR3 runs to 14 residues. With 9 bases removed from V and 0 bases from J, the gap between germline ends came to 14 bases. Germline assignment: CDR1 SNHLY and CDR2 FYNNEI.

The V and J genes are TRBV7-2 and TRBJ1-2; D might be TRBD1 (5 bases). Germline CDR1 and CDR2: SGHTA and FQGNSA. This CDR3 comprises 15 residues. Trimming cost V 5 bases and J 2 bases, with 15 bases left between them. As DNA, the CDR3 is TGTGCCAGCAGCCCCAGAAACCAGGGAAACTATGGCTACACCTTC. Protein: CASSPRNQGNYGYTF.

This sequence joins TRBV27 and TRBJ2-1; the match to TRBD2 covers 16 bases. The CDR3 extends over 15 amino acids. Per the germline V gene, CDR1 is MNHEY and CDR2 is SMNVEV (reference sequence). V trimming: 5 bases; J trimming: 10 bases; junction bases outside the gene matches: 5. CDR3 nucleotides: TGTGCCAGCAGTCCGGGACTAGCGGGAGGGCTCGAGCAGTTCTTC. Residues: CASSPGLAGGLEQFF.

Details on this clone: At one end the junction does not follow the germline gene, possibly because of a read error. The chain uses TRBV7-7 and TRBJ2-2, with D unclear. This CDR3 has 13 residues. Looked up from germline, CDR1 is SSHAT and CDR2 is FNYEAQ (reference sequence). The CDR3 region has the DNA TGTGCTAGCAGCTTAGAGTCGGGCGGGGAGCTGTTTTTT. Its translation: CASSLESGGELFF.

The V call is TRBV4-3, the J call TRBJ1-1; weak D call: TRBD1 (5 bases). The germline V and J ends were trimmed by 0 bases and 1 base, with 9 bases remaining between them. Germline loops: CDR1 LGHNA, CDR2 YSLEER. The CDR3 is 15 residues long. The CDR3 region is CASSQDLGPNTEAFF. CDR3 DNA sequence: TGCGCCAGCAGCCAAGATTTGGGGCCGAACACTGAAGCTTTCTTT.

This clone was counted only a few times. V is TRBV6-5 and J is TRBJ1-5, with 9 bases aligning to TRBD1. There are 15 residues in the CDR3. The ends lost 5 bases at V and 3 bases at J; junction bases unmatched: 5. Germline-derived CDR1 and CDR2 are MNHEY and SVGAGI. DNA for the CDR3: TGTGCCAGCAGTCAGGGACAGGGACTCAATCAGCCCCAGCATTTT. Translation: CASSQGQGLNQPQHF.

The CDR3 DNA follows: TGTGCCACCAGCTTATGGACAGGGCCCGGGGAGCTGTTTTTT. Its protein is CATSLWTGPGELFF. The gene calls are TRBV15 and TRBJ2-2; 8 positions match TRBD1. The CDR3 sequence is 14 residues long. Looked up from germline, CDR1 is LNHNV and CDR2 is YYDKDF (reference sequence). The V and J ends lost 5 bases and 6 bases, in that order; junction bases with no gene match: 5. The full variable domain, completed using reference TRBV15 and TRBJ2-2, is DAMVIQNPRYQVTQFGKPVTLSCSQTLNHNVMYWYQQKSSQAPKLLFHYYDKDFNNEADTPDNFQSRRPNTSFCFLDIRSPGLGDTAMYLCATSLWTGPGELFFGEGSRLTVL.

The chain uses TRBV6-5 and TRBJ1-3; 9 bases match TRBD1. The ends lost 7 bases at V and 0 bases at J; junction bases unmatched: 4. The CDR3 is made up of 15 amino acids. CDR1 and CDR2 (germline): MNHEY, SVGAGI. The chain's CDR3 is CASTWDRDSGNTIYF. In DNA form, the CDR3 reads TGTGCCAGCACCTGGGACAGGGACTCTGGAAACACCATATATTTT.

There are a few counts of this clone. The V call is TRBV27, the J call TRBJ2-5; D may be TRBD1 or TRBD2 (6 bases each). The V gene's germline CDR1 is MNHEY and CDR2 SMNVEV (reference sequence). Trimming stripped 5 bases from V and 1 base from J, with 14 bases between. This CDR3 has 15 residues. The DNA for the CDR3 is TGTGCCAGCAGTACGCGGGACAAATTCCAAGAGACCCAGTACTTC. This gives the protein CASSTRDKFQETQYF.

As concerns this clone: A junction boundary mismatches the germline segment, possibly from a read error. The chain links TRBV7-7 to TRBJ2-5, with D possibly TRBD2 on 7 matching bases. From germline, CDR1 is SSHAT and CDR2 FNYEAQ (reference sequence). This CDR3 has 13 residues. CDR3 DNA sequence: TGTGCTAGCAGCTTAGGGGGGGAGGAGACCCAGTACTTC. Translating it yields CASSLGGEETQYF.

This clone was counted once. The rearrangement links TRBV6-4 to TRBJ2-6; weak D call: TRBD2 (5 bases). Trimming pared 6 bases from V and 0 bases from J, leaving 9 bases between. This CDR3 is built from 15 residues. CDR1 MRHNA and CDR2 SNTAGT come from the germline V gene. The CDR3: CASSGESSGANVLTF. DNA of the CDR3: TGTGCCAGCAGCGGGGAATCCTCTGGGGCCAACGTCCTGACTTTC.

The chain recombines TRBV6-6 with TRBJ2-3; a possible D gene is TRBD2 (6 bases). CDR1 is MNHNY and CDR2 is SVGAGI in the germline V gene (reference sequence). Trimming pared 4 bases from V and 6 bases from J, leaving 17 bases between. The CDR3 length is 15 residues. The DNA for the CDR3 is TGTGCCAGCAGTTCTGGGACTTCTCTCTACGATACGCAGTATTTT. Translation gives CASSSGTSLYDTQYF.